This entry concerns a single T cell receptor beta chain. Germline assignment: CDR1 GTSNPN and CDR2 SVGIG (reference sequence). The CDR3 totals 15 residues. The V end lost 2 bases, the J end lost 0 bases, and 8 bases lay between the germline ends. PCR employed 60 Vbeta and 13 Jbeta primers. The data were produced by immunoSEQ multiplex PCR, yet TCRdb's version contains in-frame clones alone and is incomplete. The repertoire has about 130,000 clones, 75% to 85% of them found once; the top ten carry more than 1.5%. This specimen belongs to a study of cytomegalovirus exposure and HLA in healthy donors. The clonotype comes from a man aged 18 to 30 in good health and CMV-seronegative. The chain recombines TRBV30 with TRBJ1-6, with D unclear. Sequencing was done on a sample of PBMCs. The CDR3 nucleotides are TGTGCCTGGAGTAAATCGAGCTCCTATAATTCACCCCTCCACTTT. Protein sequence: CAWSKSSSYNSPLHF.